Following are 20 T cell receptor beta chains from one sample sequenced in a study of blood T cells in healthy people across ages. For the second PCR, which ran for about 7 to 11 cycles, a sample-barcoded 5' primer and a J-beta primer mix were used. TCRdb redid the calling of the 5' RACE reads with MiXCR, one entry per CDR3 protein. Here the sample spans fewer than 2,000,000 distinct CDR3 sequences, roughly 32% being singletons. Specimen: blood. The receptors were gathered from a woman aged 30 to 39 in good health.

Only a few counts were recorded for this clonotype. V is TRBV4-2 and J is TRBJ1-6, with TRBD1 identical over 8 bases. The CDR3 loop spans 16 amino acids. Trimming cost V 8 bases and J 4 bases; bases outside gene matches: 10. Germline V gene sequence: CDR1 LGHNA, CDR2 YNFKEQ. CDR3: CASGPETGAYNSPLHF. In nucleotides, the CDR3 is TGTGCCAGCGGCCCCGAGACAGGGGCATATAATTCACCCCTCCACTTT.

A few counts support this clonotype. J is TRBJ2-7 and V is TRBV10-3, with TRBD2 identical over 10 bases. V lost 6 bases, J lost 2 bases, and 4 bases stayed unmatched. The CDR3 extends over 14 amino acids. From germline, CDR1 is ENHRY and CDR2 SYGVKD. The CDR3 sequence: CAIREGLAPYEQYF. Here the CDR3 DNA reads TGTGCCATCAGGGAGGGACTAGCGCCCTACGAGCAGTACTTC.

The rearrangement links TRBV20-1 to TRBJ2-1; no definite D call. CDR3 length equals 14 residues. Trimming removed 3 bases from V and 2 bases from J, with 11 bases in between. The V gene's germline CDR1 is DFQATT and CDR2 SNEGSKA (reference sequence). CDR3 nucleotide sequence: TGCAGTGCTAGGGGAAGGGCGGCCTACAATGAGCAGTTCTTC. It encodes CSARGRAAYNEQFF.

As to this clonotype: This may be a read error: a much more frequent sequence differs by one nucleotide. V and J are TRBV7-9 and TRBJ2-1, with 11 bases identical to TRBD2. The CDR3 has 16 residues. Germline V lookup: CDR1 SEHNR, CDR2 FQNEAQ (reference sequence). CDR3 amino acids: CASSPAGTSGYNGQFF. CDR3 in DNA: TGTGCCAGCAGCCCTGCCGGGACTAGCGGATACAATGGGCAGTTCTTC.

This clonotype has more than one count but fewer than ten. J is TRBJ2-7 and V is TRBV10-2; D gene unclear. Per germline, CDR1 WSHSY and CDR2 SAAADI. CDR3 size: 14 residues. Deletions cut 2 bases from V and 2 bases from J, with 10 bases between. The CDR3: CASSEPYYPYEQYF. The CDR3 bases are TGCGCCAGCAGTGAGCCCTACTATCCCTACGAGCAGTACTTC.

This chain uses TRBV20-1 with TRBJ2-3; D may match TRBD1 or TRBD2 (5 bases each). The germline CDR1 and CDR2 sequences are DFQATT and SNEGSKA (reference sequence). With 3 bases removed from V and 6 bases from J, the gap between germline ends came to 19 bases. The CDR3 has 15 residues. The CDR3 is CSASPGTGLADTQYF. CDR3 DNA: TGCAGTGCTAGTCCCGGGACGGGTTTAGCGGATACGCAGTATTTT.

This chain uses TRBV29-1 with TRBJ2-5; 8 bases match TRBD1. The CDR3 totals 13 residues. Germline assignment: CDR1 SQVTM and CDR2 ANQGSEA. With V trimmed by 7 bases and J by 7 bases, 11 bases remained unmatched. For the CDR3, the DNA is TGCAGCGCAGTGCGGGACAGGAAAGGGACCCAGTACTTC. Its protein is CSAVRDRKGTQYF.

This clonotype was counted a few times. The chain combines TRBV28 with TRBJ1-1; D is unresolved. Germline CDR1 reads MDHEN; CDR2 reads SYDVKM. The ends were cut back, 6 bases at V and 6 bases at J, with 11 bases in the middle. The CDR3 covers 12 residues. CDR3 loop: CASSLTTAEAFF. Here the CDR3 DNA reads TGTGCCAGCAGCCTCACAACGGCTGAAGCTTTCTTT.

There are a few counts of this clonotype. The V gene is TRBV28, the J gene TRBJ2-3; TRBD2 matches 8 bases. Germline lookup yields CDR1 MDHEN and CDR2 SYDVKM. This CDR3 region has 18 residues. The J segment lost 6 bases and the V segment lost 7 bases, leaving 21 bases of the junction unmatched. The CDR3 protein is CASTPIAGGADGGDTQYF. CDR3 coding DNA: TGTGCCAGCACCCCGATCGCCGGGGGGGCCGACGGTGGGGATACGCAGTATTTT. Supplemented by reference TRBV28 and TRBJ2-3, the full variable domain reads DVKVTQSSRYLVKRTGEKVFLECVQDMDHENMFWYRQDPGLGLRLIYFSYDVKMKEKGDIPEGYSVSREKKERFSLILESASTNQTSMYLCASTPIAGGADGGDTQYFGPGTRLTVL.

The V and J genes are TRBV28 and TRBJ2-1; TRBD2 matches 16 bases. The CDR3 runs to 22 residues. With V trimmed by 5 bases and J by 4 bases, 20 bases remained unmatched. CDR1 is MDHEN and CDR2 is SYDVKM in the germline V gene. CDR3 sequence (DNA): TGTGCCAGCAGTCACCTACTTTTTGGGGGGACTAGCGGGAGGGCCTTATACAATGAGCAGTTCTTC. It specifies CASSHLLFGGTSGRALYNEQFF.

This clonotype was counted at least ten times. V gene TRBV10-3 combines with J gene TRBJ2-3; the match to TRBD2 covers 10 bases. V dropped 4 bases and J dropped 4; count of bases not matched to a gene: 8. Germline V gives CDR1 ENHRY, CDR2 SYGVKD. This CDR3 has 16 amino acids. The CDR3 reads CAISARSGGAADTQYF. The CDR3 nucleotides are TGTGCCATCAGTGCACGGAGCGGGGGGGCGGCAGATACGCAGTATTTT.

The chain employs TRBV6-5 and TRBJ2-5; D gene uncertain. CDR1 and CDR2 (germline): MNHEY, SVGAGI. This CDR3 has 13 amino acids. Trimming stripped 0 bases from V and 5 bases from J, with 7 bases between. The CDR3 protein is CASSYSLMETQYF. In DNA, the CDR3 is TGTGCCAGCAGTTACTCCTTGATGGAGACCCAGTACTTC.

This chain connects TRBV29-1 to TRBJ1-2; no firm D call. The germline V and J ends were trimmed by 3 bases and 4 bases, with 12 bases remaining between them. Germline CDR1 SQVTM, CDR2 ANQGSEA. The CDR3 consists of 13 residues. The CDR3 region is CSVESSTFYGYTF. As DNA, the CDR3 is TGCAGCGTTGAGTCGTCTACATTCTATGGCTACACCTTC.

The chain uses TRBV20-1 and TRBJ1-5, with TRBD1 matching over 7 bases. The CDR3 contains 13 residues. The J segment lost 4 bases and the V segment lost 6 bases, leaving 6 bases of the junction unmatched. Germline CDR1 reads DFQATT; CDR2 reads SNEGSKA (reference sequence). CDR3 protein: CSAGTDMNQPQHF. CDR3 in DNA: TGCAGTGCCGGGACAGATATGAATCAGCCCCAGCATTTT.

This clonotype was observed a single time. V gene TRBV6-6 combines with J gene TRBJ2-1; no firm D call. V was shortened by 1 base and J by 0 bases, with 13 bases between the two germline ends. This CDR3 region has 17 residues. The germline CDR1 and CDR2 sequences are MNHNY and SVGAGI (reference sequence). CDR3 sequence reads: CASSYFNSRSSYNEQFF. DNA for the CDR3: TGTGCCAGCAGTTACTTCAACAGCCGGAGCTCCTACAATGAGCAGTTCTTC.

This clonotype was recorded a few times. The chain recombines TRBV5-1 with TRBJ2-4, with D uncertain. Germline values: CDR1 SGHRS, CDR2 YFSETQ. V lost 3 bases, J lost 8 bases, and 9 bases lay in between. This CDR3 comprises 12 residues. CDR3 residues: CASSSDWDIQYF. The CDR3 DNA sequence: TGCGCCAGCAGCTCCGACTGGGACATTCAGTACTTC.

This clonotype appeared a few times. The V gene is TRBV9, the J gene TRBJ1-5; the D is unclear. Germline V gene sequence: CDR1 SGDLS, CDR2 YYNGEE. The CDR3 has 13 residues. V was pared by 2 bases and J by 10 bases, with 13 bases between. In DNA form, the CDR3 reads TGTGCCAGCAGCGTCGACACTCGTCATCCCCAGCATTTT. It encodes CASSVDTRHPQHF.

This rearrangement joins TRBV15 to TRBJ2-3; no clear D. The CDR3 sequence is 14 residues long. Trimming removed 0 bases at V and 8 bases at J, with 12 bases between. CDR1 is LNHNV, CDR2 YYDKDF, per germline (reference sequence). This CDR3 is CATSRDPSIPTQYF. DNA of the CDR3: TGTGCCACCAGCAGAGATCCGTCCATTCCTACGCAGTATTTT.

This clonotype has a handful of counts. The chain employs TRBV5-1 and TRBJ2-5, with D hard to call. Germline V lookup: CDR1 SGHRS, CDR2 YFSETQ. Trimming removed 0 bases at V and 9 bases at J, with 15 bases between. The CDR3 runs to 14 residues. CDR3 loop: CASSLGTSSAAQYF. The CDR3 DNA reads as TGCGCCAGCAGCTTGGGGACCTCGAGTGCGGCCCAGTACTTC.

The chain uses TRBV4-1 and TRBJ2-7; perhaps D is TRBD1 or TRBD2 (5 bases each). Trimming removed 4 bases from V and 5 bases from J, with 12 bases in between. Germline V gene lookup returns CDR1 MGHRA and CDR2 YSYEKL. The CDR3 is 13 amino acids. CDR3: CASSPGTYDEQYF. The DNA of the CDR3 is TGCGCCAGCAGCCCCGGGACCTACGACGAGCAGTACTTC.